These 20 T cell receptor beta chains came from one sample sequenced in a study of T cell responses to AZD1222 COVID-19 vaccine. The protocol was immunoSEQ multiplex PCR, while the TCRdb copy is restricted to in-frame clones and leaves out a portion. The sample lists fewer than 110,000 clones, around 90% occurring once. The specimen comprised peripheral blood, sampled 28 days after the second AZD1222 dose. The receptors originated from an adult who received the AZD1222 COVID-19 vaccine.

The chain couples TRBV7-9 to TRBJ2-1; possibly TRBD1 for D (6 bases). The germline gives CDR1 SEHNR, CDR2 FQNEAQ (reference sequence). CDR3 size: 16 residues. V was clipped by 7 bases and J by 4 bases, with 20 bases between them. CDR3 in amino acids: CASTLYQGYVYNEQFF. CDR3 DNA sequence: TGTGCCAGCACCCTATACCAGGGGTACGTTTACAATGAGCAGTTCTTC.

The genes are TRBV5-1 and TRBJ1-1; D remains ambiguous. Looked up from germline, CDR1 is SGHRS and CDR2 is YFSETQ. This CDR3 spans 16 amino acids. Trimming cost V 4 bases and J 5 bases, with 21 bases left between them. CDR3: CASSPPGNGLGTEAFF. As DNA, the CDR3 is TGCGCCAGCAGCCCCCCGGGGAATGGGTTGGGAACTGAAGCTTTCTTT.

This chain links TRBV5-1 with TRBJ1-4; weak D call: TRBD1 (6 bases). Germline loops: CDR1 SGHRS, CDR2 YFSETQ. This CDR3 is built from 15 residues. V lost 4 bases to trimming and J lost 7 bases, with 17 bases between them. The CDR3 DNA reads as TGCGCCAGCAGCCCTGGCACTCAAGGGGGTGAAAAACTGTTTTTT. The encoded protein is CASSPGTQGGEKLFF.

This sequence joins TRBV5-5 and TRBJ2-7; D unresolved. CDR1 and CDR2 from the germline V gene are SGHKS and YYEKEE (reference sequence). CDR3 size: 13 residues. Trimming removed 0 bases from V and 0 bases from J, with 4 bases in between. The CDR3 coding sequence is TGTGCCAGCAGCTTGGCCGGCTCCTACGAGCAGTACTTC. Protein: CASSLAGSYEQYF. Using reference TRBV5-5 and TRBJ2-7 for the parts outside the CDR3, the full variable domain is DAGVTQSPTHLIKTRGQQVTLRCSPISGHKSVSWYQQVLGQGPQFIFQYYEKEERGRGNFPDRFSARQFPNYSSELNVNALLLGDSALYLCASSLAGSYEQYFGPGTRLTVT.

The CDR3 nucleotides are TGTGCCAGCAGTTACTCGAGGCAGGGCTACGAGCAGTACTTC. It is translated as CASSYSRQGYEQYF. This chain connects TRBV6-5 to TRBJ2-7, with D perhaps TRBD1 (5 bases). The CDR3 loop spans 14 amino acids. Germline assignment: CDR1 MNHEY and CDR2 SVGAGI. The V end was cut by 0 bases, the J end by 3 bases, with 9 bases between.

By sample fraction, this clone is medium-sized. The chain recombines TRBV5-5 with TRBJ1-4, with a possible D match to TRBD1 (5 bases). This CDR3 spans 14 amino acids. Germline-derived CDR1 and CDR2 are SGHKS and YYEKEE (reference sequence). Trimming stripped 4 bases from V and 5 bases from J, with 12 bases between. CDR3 sequence: CASSDGTENEKLFF. CDR3 DNA: TGTGCCAGCAGCGACGGGACCGAGAATGAAAAACTGTTTTTT.

The chain combines TRBV7-2 with TRBJ1-1; 7 nucleotides agree with TRBD1. From germline, CDR1 is SGHTA and CDR2 FQGNSA. V lost 7 bases to trimming and J lost 6 bases; unmatched junction nucleotides: 8. CDR3 length equals 13 residues. CDR3 residues: CASTGQVFAEAFF. The CDR3, as DNA: TGTGCCAGCACCGGACAGGTCTTCGCTGAAGCTTTCTTT.

For the CDR3, the DNA is TGTGCCAGCAGCCTTGGGACAGGCGACGGCTACACCTTC. The encoded protein is CASSLGTGDGYTF. The rearrangement links TRBV11-2 to TRBJ1-2; 8 bases agree with TRBD1. Germline V gene lookup returns CDR1 SGHAT and CDR2 FQNNGV. The CDR3 is 13 amino acids. The junction had 7 bases not matched to a gene; V was cut back by 5 bases and J by 8 bases.

V is TRBV10-3 and J is TRBJ1-2; no firm D call. The CDR3 sequence is 14 residues long. Trimming took 0 bases from V and 5 from J, leaving 10 bases between them. Germline lookup yields CDR1 ENHRY and CDR2 SYGVKD. Here the CDR3 reads CAISESPGLYGYTF. The CDR3, as DNA: TGTGCCATCAGTGAGTCCCCAGGACTTTATGGCTACACCTTC.

V and J are TRBV19 and TRBJ1-2; D call uncertain. Germline V gene data show CDR1 as LNHDA and CDR2 as SQIVND (reference sequence). The CDR3 is 15 residues long. V lost 7 bases to trimming and J lost 8 bases, with 23 bases between them. The CDR3 DNA is TGTGCCAGTAATATGGACGGGTCCCCTTCCTCCGGCTACACCTTC. Its translation is CASNMDGSPSSGYTF. The complete variable domain, with remaining parts taken from reference TRBV19 and TRBJ1-2, reads DGGITQSPKYLFRKEGQNVTLSCEQNLNHDAMYWYRQDPGQGLRLIYYSQIVNDFQKGDIAEGYSVSREKKESFPLTVTSAQKNPTAFYLCASNMDGSPSSGYTFGSGTRLTVV.

The chain uses TRBV5-4 and TRBJ1-6, with 8 positions matching TRBD1. The germline gives CDR1 SGHNT, CDR2 YYREEE (reference sequence). Trimming took 4 bases from V and 6 from J; bases not matched to a gene: 6. The CDR3 length is 15 residues. CDR3 residues: CASSRRDRTNSPLHF. DNA of the CDR3: TGTGCCAGCAGCCGCCGGGACAGGACTAATTCACCCCTCCACTTT.

The chain is built from TRBV6-2 or TRBV6-3 and TRBJ1-1, with 8 bases identical to TRBD1. CDR1 and CDR2 from the germline V gene are MNHEY and SVGEGT. The CDR3 has 15 residues. After removal of 5 bases from V and 4 bases from J, the junction contained 9 bases not matched to a gene. The CDR3 nucleotides are TGTGCCAGCAGTCACCCTAGACAGGGGAGCACTGAAGCTTTCTTT. Translated: CASSHPRQGSTEAFF.

The CDR3 here is CASSAQTSGGAQTQYF. The CDR3, as DNA: TGTGCCAGCAGTGCTCAGACTAGCGGGGGAGCCCAGACCCAGTACTTC. This rearrangement joins TRBV6-1 to TRBJ2-5, with 12 bases that match TRBD2. CDR1 is MNHNS and CDR2 is SASEGT in the germline V gene. The junction had 9 bases not matched to a gene; V was cut back by 4 bases and J by 6 bases. The CDR3 runs to 16 residues.

This clone was observed once. The chain employs TRBV19 and TRBJ1-1; D unresolved. The V end was cut by 3 bases, the J end by 1 base, with 21 bases between. The V gene's germline CDR1 is LNHDA and CDR2 SQIVND (reference sequence). This CDR3 comprises 18 residues. CDR3 bases: TGTGCCAGTAGTATCCGACACCCGGCTAATGTGGGGAACACTGAAGCTTTCTTT. Translation: CASSIRHPANVGNTEAFF.

In this sample, this clone turned up a few times. The gene calls are TRBV25-1 and TRBJ1-1, with a possible D match to TRBD1 (6 bases). This CDR3 has 14 amino acids. V dropped 6 bases and J dropped 0 bases, with 11 bases sitting between them. Germline CDR1 is MGHDK and CDR2 is SYGVNS. This CDR3 is CASSNRELNTEAFF. In nucleotides, the CDR3 is TGTGCCAGCAGCAACAGGGAACTGAACACTGAAGCTTTCTTT.

The chain has TRBV2 and TRBJ1-3; the match to TRBD1 covers 7 bases. Trimming at V came to 6 bases and at J to 2 bases, leaving 4 bases not matched to a gene. Germline CDR1 is SNHLY and CDR2 is FYNNEI. The CDR3 covers 14 residues. The CDR3, as DNA: TGTGCCAGCAGGGCCAGGGGGACTGGAAACACCATATATTTT. As protein: CASRARGTGNTIYF.

This clone was recorded a few times. This rearrangement joins TRBV11-1 to TRBJ2-3; perhaps TRBD2 as D (5 bases). Trimming cost V 1 base and J 3 bases, with 11 bases left between them. CDR1 SGHAT and CDR2 FQDESV come from the germline V gene (reference sequence). This CDR3 spans 15 amino acids. The CDR3 nucleotides are TGTGCCAGCAGCTTAGGAAGGGAGTGGACAGATACGCAGTATTTT. Its translation is CASSLGREWTDTQYF.

The V gene is TRBV7-2, the J gene TRBJ2-5; tentative D call: TRBD1 (6 bases). The CDR3 is made up of 14 amino acids. Germline V gives CDR1 SGHTA, CDR2 FQGNSA. V dropped 4 bases and J dropped 3 bases, with 12 bases sitting between them. This CDR3 is CASSSGQSKETQYF. The CDR3 DNA follows: TGTGCCAGCAGCTCCGGACAGTCCAAAGAGACCCAGTACTTC.

J is TRBJ1-6 and V is TRBV3-1 (or the pseudogene TRBV3-2); D is ambiguous. Germline loops: CDR1 LGHDT, CDR2 YNNKEL (reference sequence). The V end was cut by 1 base, the J end by 9 bases, with 10 bases between. The CDR3 totals 14 residues. CDR3: CASSQGSSGSPLHF. The CDR3 DNA reads TGTGCCAGCAGCCAAGGTAGTTCGGGTTCACCCCTCCACTTT.

The rearrangement joins TRBV6-5 to TRBJ1-1, with D perhaps matching TRBD1 (5 bases). Per germline, CDR1 MNHEY and CDR2 SVGAGI. V gave up 2 bases and J gave up 4 bases, with 14 bases separating them. This CDR3 has 15 amino acids. The CDR3 spells CASSYGGGMATEAFF. Here the CDR3 DNA reads TGTGCCAGCAGTTACGGGGGAGGGATGGCCACTGAAGCTTTCTTT.